This paragraph covers one T cell receptor (beta chain) sequence. Its cognate antigen is unknown. CDR1 and CDR2 (germline): KGHDR, SFDVKD. The CDR3 runs to 13 residues. J was trimmed by 5 bases and V by 10 bases; bases with no gene match: 10. TRB rearrangements spanning V, D and J were amplified using mixed TRB-A/B primers. TCRdb passed the multiplex PCR reads through MiXCR, listing each CDR3 protein once. Of some 1,700 distinct CDR3 sequences detected, approximately 23% appear once; the ten largest clones hold 50% to 75%. The source of the sample is a study of T cell repertoires in aging, cancer and after chemotherapy. TCR beta rearrangements were amplified from peripheral blood genomic DNA. Whole-study results and caveats: In healthy donors, age-related TCR diversity loss mainly reflected lost richness. Immunological memory after chemotherapy cannot be judged from the repertoire data.

The clonotype was recovered from a human donor with a blood cancer. This chain links TRBV24-1 with TRBJ2-7, with 7 bases aligning to TRBD2. Sequencing was performed on blood. The CDR3: CATPGLYCHEQYF. CDR3 coding DNA: TGTGCCACTCCGGGACTATACTGCCACGAGCAGTACTTC.